Listed here are 2 T cell receptor beta chains from one sample, sequenced in a study of T cell responses to AZD1222 COVID-19 vaccine. Repertoires were generated with immunoSEQ multiplex PCR, while TCRdb's copy carries only in-frame clones and drops some. The table lists 75,000 to 100,000 clones, 90% of them singletons. The material sequenced was peripheral blood, taken on day 0 of AZD1222 vaccination. The receptors stem from an adult in good health.

This rearrangement joins TRBV6-5 to TRBJ1-2, with D uncertain. CDR3 size: 13 residues. Germline lookup yields CDR1 MNHEY and CDR2 SVGAGI. Trimming left V 6 bases short and J 12 bases short, with 20 bases between. CDR3 in DNA: TGTGCCAGCAGGGCCGAGCATGAGGGCTCGGACACCTTC. This translates into CASRAEHEGSDTF.

V and J are TRBV6-1 and TRBJ2-7, with D hard to call. The CDR3 is 13 residues long. CDR1 and CDR2 (germline): MNHNS, SASEGT. Trimming left V 1 base short and J 4 bases short, with 8 bases between. DNA for the CDR3: TGTGCCAGCAGTGAAGTTAGGAAATACGAGCAGTACTTC. Protein sequence: CASSEVRKYEQYF.